This T cell receptor (beta chain) was sequenced during a study of OX40 agonist ivuxolimab in advanced cancers. Turning to the study itself: Dose-escalation cases comprised hepatocellular carcinoma, melanoma, renal cell or head and neck cancer. Whole-study findings and limits: Among T cells, CD8+ cells averaged more expanded clones than CD4+ cells.

Worth noting for this clone: Its antigen is unidentified.

Repertoires were generated with immunoSEQ multiplex PCR, while TCRdb's copy carries only in-frame clones and drops some. The sample yields tens of thousands of clones, 65% to 85% seen once. Sequenced here: CD4+ or CD8+ T cells sorted from blood, sampled in a trial of the OX40 agonist ivuxolimab. This TCR was sampled from an adult with an advanced solid tumor such as melanoma, head and neck, liver or kidney cancer.

The CDR3 here is CASSGVDTDTQYF. The CDR3 DNA is TGTGCCAGCAGCGGAGTTGACACAGATACGCAGTATTTT. This chain connects TRBV7-3 to TRBJ2-3; D call uncertain. Germline lookup yields CDR1 SGHTA and CDR2 FQGTGA. The CDR3 runs 13 residues. V dropped 5 bases and J dropped 2 bases, with 8 bases sitting between them.